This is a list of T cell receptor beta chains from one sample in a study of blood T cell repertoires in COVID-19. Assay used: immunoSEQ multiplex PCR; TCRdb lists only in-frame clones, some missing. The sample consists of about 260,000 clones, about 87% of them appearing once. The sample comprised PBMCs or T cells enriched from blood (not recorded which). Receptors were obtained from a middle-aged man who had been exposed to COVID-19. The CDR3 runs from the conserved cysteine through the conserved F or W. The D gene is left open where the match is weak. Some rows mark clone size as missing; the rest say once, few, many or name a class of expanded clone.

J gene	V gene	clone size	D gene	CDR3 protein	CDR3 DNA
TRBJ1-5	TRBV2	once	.	CASTIRGMEPQHF	TGTGCCAGCACCATCCGGGGGATGGAGCCCCAGCATTTT
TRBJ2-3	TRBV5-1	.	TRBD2	CASSHGLAGEADTQYF	TGCGCCAGCAGCCACGGACTAGCGGGAGAAGCAGATACGCAGTATTTT
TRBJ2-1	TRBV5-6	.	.	CASSLALVSYNEQFF	TGTGCCAGCAGCTTGGCCCTAGTCTCCTACAATGAGCAGTTCTTC
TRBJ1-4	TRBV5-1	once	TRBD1	CASSQTGWDEKLFF	TGCGCCAGCAGCCAGACAGGGTGGGATGAAAAACTGTTTTTT
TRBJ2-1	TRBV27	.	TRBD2	CASSLGTRNPYNEQFF	TGTGCCAGCAGTTTAGGGACTAGGAACCCATACAATGAGCAGTTCTTC
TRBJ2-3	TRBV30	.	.	CAWRRGISSDTQYF	TGTGCCTGGAGAAGGGGAATTAGCTCGGATACGCAGTATTTT
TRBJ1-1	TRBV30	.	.	CAWSVSGQGEAFF	TGTGCCTGGAGTGTAAGCGGCCAGGGGGAAGCTTTCTTT
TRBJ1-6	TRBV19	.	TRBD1	CASTSGTGGNSPLHF	TGTGCCAGTACCTCGGGGACAGGGGGGAATTCACCCCTCCACTTT
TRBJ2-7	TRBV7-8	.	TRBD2	CASSFGTSGGVDEQYF	TGTGCCAGCAGCTTCGGGACTAGCGGGGGCGTAGACGAGCAGTACTTC
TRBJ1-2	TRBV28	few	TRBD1	CASSLTGAPLGYTF	TGTGCCAGCAGTTTGACAGGGGCCCCCTTAGGCTACACCTTC
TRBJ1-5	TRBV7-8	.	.	CASSLGTQGIGSPSQHF	TGTGCCAGCAGCTTGGGGACTCAGGGAATTGGCTCCCCTTCTCAGCATTTT
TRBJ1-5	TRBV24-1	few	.	CATSDSGGDQPQHF	TGTGCCACCAGTGATTCAGGAGGGGATCAGCCCCAGCATTTT
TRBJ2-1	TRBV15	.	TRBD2	CATSRNSFSGGLSDEQFF	TGTGCCACCAGCAGAAATAGCTTCTCGGGGGGGTTAAGTGATGAGCAGTTCTTC
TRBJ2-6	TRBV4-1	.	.	CASSRPPGSGANVLTF	TGCGCCAGCAGCCGTCCCCCAGGGTCTGGGGCCAACGTCCTGACTTTC
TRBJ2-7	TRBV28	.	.	CASSTRGRGHYEQYF	TGTGCCAGCAGCACAAGGGGGAGGGGCCACTACGAGCAGTACTTC
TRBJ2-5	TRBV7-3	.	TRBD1	CASSFTGGGETQYF	TGTGCCAGCAGCTTCACAGGGGGTGGTGAGACCCAGTACTTC
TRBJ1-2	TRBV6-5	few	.	CASSPRRTVDYGYTF	TGTGCCAGCAGCCCCCGGAGGACGGTGGACTATGGCTACACCTTC
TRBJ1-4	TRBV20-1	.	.	CSASVAVNEKLFF	TGCAGTGCTAGTGTGGCGGTTAATGAAAAACTGTTTTTT
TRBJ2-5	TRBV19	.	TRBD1	CASKGSQTGRQETQYF	TGTGCCAGTAAAGGGTCCCAGACAGGGCGGCAAGAGACCCAGTACTTC
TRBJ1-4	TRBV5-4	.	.	CASSLRGGDEKLFF	TGTGCCAGCAGCTTGAGGGGGGGGGATGAAAAACTGTTTTTT
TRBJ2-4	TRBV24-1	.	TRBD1	CATSERTGGNIQYF	TGTGCCACCAGTGAACGGACAGGGGGCAACATTCAGTACTTC
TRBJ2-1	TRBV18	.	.	CASSKGGTLYNEQFF	TGTGCCAGCTCCAAGGGGGGGACACTGTACAATGAGCAGTTCTTC
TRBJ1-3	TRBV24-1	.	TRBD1	CATSDGRQGVSSGNTIYF	TGTGCCACCAGTGATGGGCGACAGGGGGTTTCCTCTGGAAACACCATATATTTT
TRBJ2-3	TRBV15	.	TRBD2	CATSRGGAGTDTQYF	TGTGCCACCAGCCGCGGGGGGGCGGGCACAGATACGCAGTATTTT
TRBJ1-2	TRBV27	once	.	CASSLSEGDRNYGYTF	TGTGCCAGCAGTCTCTCCGAGGGGGATCGGAACTATGGCTACACCTTC
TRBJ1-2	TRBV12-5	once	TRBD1	CASGLVKKGTGGETNYGYTF	TGTGCTAGTGGTTTGGTCAAAAAAGGGACAGGGGGGGAAACTAACTATGGCTACACCTTC
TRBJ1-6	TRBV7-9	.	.	CASSSPGGGALNSPLHF	TGTGCCAGCAGCTCCCCGGGAGGGGGGGCTCTCAATTCACCCCTCCACTTT
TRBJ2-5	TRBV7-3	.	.	CASSAAGGVQETQYF	TGTGCCAGCAGCGCCGCGGGCGGGGTCCAAGAGACCCAGTACTTC
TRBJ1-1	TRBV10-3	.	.	CAIDPGRGINTEAFF	TGTGCCATCGATCCGGGGAGGGGAATCAACACTGAAGCTTTCTTT
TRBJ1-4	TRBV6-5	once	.	CASRLPGGEKLFF	TGTGCCAGCAGACTGCCGGGAGGTGAAAAACTGTTTTTT
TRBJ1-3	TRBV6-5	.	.	CASSLLDSSGNTIYF	TGTGCCAGCAGTTTATTAGACAGTTCTGGAAACACCATATATTTT
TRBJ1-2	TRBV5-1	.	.	CASSLGYRDGTYGYTF	TGCGCCAGCAGCTTGGGATACAGGGATGGAACCTATGGCTACACCTTC
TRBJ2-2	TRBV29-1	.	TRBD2	CSVQPAGLAGGELFF	TGCAGCGTTCAACCCGCGGGACTAGCGGGAGGGGAGCTGTTTTTT
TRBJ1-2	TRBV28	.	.	CASSLGGFYGYTF	TGTGCCAGCAGTTTGGGGGGGTTCTATGGCTACACCTTC
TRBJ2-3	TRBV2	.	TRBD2	CASSGTSGYPDTQYF	TGTGCCAGCAGCGGGACTAGCGGATACCCAGATACGCAGTATTTT
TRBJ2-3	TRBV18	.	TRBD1	CASSPGTGGEDTQYF	TGTGCCAGCTCACCAGGGACAGGGGGTGAAGATACGCAGTATTTT
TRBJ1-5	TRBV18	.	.	CASSPAWGGDQPQHF	TGTGCCAGCTCACCCGCCTGGGGGGGAGATCAGCCCCAGCATTTT
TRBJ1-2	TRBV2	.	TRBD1	CASSETGPSPF	TGTGCCAGCAGTGAGACAGGGCCTTCACCCTTC
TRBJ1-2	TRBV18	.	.	CASSPSRDTNYGYTF	TGTGCCAGCTCACCCTCCAGGGACACTAACTATGGCTACACCTTC
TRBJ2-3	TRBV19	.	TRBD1	CASKTLTTGTDTQYF	TGTGCCAGTAAAACACTCACGACAGGGACAGATACGCAGTATTTT
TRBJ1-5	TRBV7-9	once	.	CASSFPNQPQHF	TGTGCCAGCAGCTTTCCTAATCAGCCCCAGCATTTT
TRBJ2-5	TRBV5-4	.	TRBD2	CASSSGLAEETQYF	TGTGCCAGCAGCTCGGGACTAGCGGAAGAGACCCAGTACTTC
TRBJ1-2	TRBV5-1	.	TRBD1	CASSGQGGGGYTF	TGCGCCAGCAGCGGACAGGGTGGCGGTGGCTACACCTTC
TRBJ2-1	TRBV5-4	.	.	CASSPTLSSYNEQFF	TGTGCCAGCAGCCCAACTCTGAGCTCCTACAATGAGCAGTTCTTC
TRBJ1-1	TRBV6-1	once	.	CASSDEHLLNTEAFF	TGTGCCAGCAGTGACGAACACCTTTTGAACACTGAAGCTTTCTTT
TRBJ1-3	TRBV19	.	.	CASKVAHSGNTIYF	TGTGCCAGTAAAGTTGCGCACTCTGGAAACACCATATATTTT
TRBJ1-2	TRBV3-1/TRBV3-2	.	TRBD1	CASSQSGGVGYGYTF	TGTGCCAGCAGCCAATCAGGGGGCGTTGGCTATGGCTACACCTTC
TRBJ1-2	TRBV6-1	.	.	CASSEWRLYGYTF	TGTGCCAGCAGTGAATGGAGACTCTATGGCTACACCTTC
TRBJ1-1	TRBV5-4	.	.	CASSLGPGNTEAFF	TGTGCCAGCAGCTTGGGCCCCGGGAACACTGAAGCTTTCTTT
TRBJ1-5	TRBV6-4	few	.	CASSDSGGNQPQHF	TGTGCCAGCAGTGACTCCGGGGGAAATCAGCCCCAGCATTTT
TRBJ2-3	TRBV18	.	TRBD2	CASSPVAGTDTQYF	TGTGCCAGCTCACCAGTAGCGGGGACAGATACGCAGTATTTT
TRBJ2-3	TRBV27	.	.	CASSLFGIGAAETTTDTQYF	TGTGCCAGCAGTTTATTTGGAATTGGTGCGGCGGAGACTACCACAGATACGCAGTATTTT
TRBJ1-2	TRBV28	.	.	CASSLQGHSYTF	TGTGCCAGCAGTTTGCAGGGACACTCATACACCTTC